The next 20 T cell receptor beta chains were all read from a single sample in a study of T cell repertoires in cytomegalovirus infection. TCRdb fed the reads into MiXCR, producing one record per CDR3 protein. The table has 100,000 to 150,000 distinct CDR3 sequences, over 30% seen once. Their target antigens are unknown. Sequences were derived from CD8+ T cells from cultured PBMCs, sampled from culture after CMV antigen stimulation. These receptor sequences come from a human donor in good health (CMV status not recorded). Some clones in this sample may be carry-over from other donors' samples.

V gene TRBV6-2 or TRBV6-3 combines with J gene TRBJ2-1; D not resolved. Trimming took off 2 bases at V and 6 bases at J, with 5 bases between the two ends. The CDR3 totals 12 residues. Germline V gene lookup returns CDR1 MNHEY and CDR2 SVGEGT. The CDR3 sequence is CASSYPANEQFF. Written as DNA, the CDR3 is TGTGCCAGCAGTTACCCGGCCAATGAGCAGTTCTTC.

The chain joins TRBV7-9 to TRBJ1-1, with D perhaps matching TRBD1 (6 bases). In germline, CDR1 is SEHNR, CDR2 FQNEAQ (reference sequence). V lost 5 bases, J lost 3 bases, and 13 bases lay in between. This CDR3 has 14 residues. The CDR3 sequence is CASSPTGFDTEAFF. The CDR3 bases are TGTGCCAGCAGCCCAACAGGGTTTGACACTGAAGCTTTCTTT.

As DNA, the CDR3 is TGTGCCATCAGTGAGTCACTAGGGTATAACACAGATACGCAGTATTTT. This codes for CAISESLGYNTDTQYF. This chain connects TRBV10-3 to TRBJ2-3; the D gene is possibly TRBD2 (5 bases). The V end lost 0 bases, the J end lost 2 bases, and 12 bases lay between the germline ends. The CDR3 covers 16 residues. CDR1 and CDR2 (germline): ENHRY, SYGVKD.

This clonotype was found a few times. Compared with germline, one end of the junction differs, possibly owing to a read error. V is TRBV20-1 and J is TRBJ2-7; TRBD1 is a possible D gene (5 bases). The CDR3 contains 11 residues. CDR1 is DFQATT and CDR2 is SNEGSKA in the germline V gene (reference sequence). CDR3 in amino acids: CSAKIRAPRDF. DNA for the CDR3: TGCAGTGCTAAAATCAGGGCCCCTCGGGACTTC.

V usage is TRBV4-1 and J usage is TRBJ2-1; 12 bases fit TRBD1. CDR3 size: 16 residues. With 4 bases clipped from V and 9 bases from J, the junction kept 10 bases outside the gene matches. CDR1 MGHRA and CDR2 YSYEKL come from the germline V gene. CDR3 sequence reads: CASSPSGTGGQGEQFF. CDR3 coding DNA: TGCGCCAGCAGCCCTTCCGGGACAGGGGGCCAGGGTGAGCAGTTCTTC.

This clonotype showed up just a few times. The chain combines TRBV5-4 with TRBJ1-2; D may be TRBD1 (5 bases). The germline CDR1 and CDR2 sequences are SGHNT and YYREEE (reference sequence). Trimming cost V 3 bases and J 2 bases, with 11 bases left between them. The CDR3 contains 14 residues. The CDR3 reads CASSSGAGNYGYTF. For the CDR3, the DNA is TGTGCCAGCAGCTCTGGGGCAGGGAACTATGGCTACACCTTC.

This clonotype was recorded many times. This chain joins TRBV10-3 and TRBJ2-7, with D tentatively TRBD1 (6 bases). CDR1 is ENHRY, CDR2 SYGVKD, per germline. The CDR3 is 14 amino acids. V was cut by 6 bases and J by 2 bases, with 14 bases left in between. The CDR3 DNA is TGTGCCATCAGCAGGGACACCGCGGCCTACGAGCAGTACTTC. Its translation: CAISRDTAAYEQYF.

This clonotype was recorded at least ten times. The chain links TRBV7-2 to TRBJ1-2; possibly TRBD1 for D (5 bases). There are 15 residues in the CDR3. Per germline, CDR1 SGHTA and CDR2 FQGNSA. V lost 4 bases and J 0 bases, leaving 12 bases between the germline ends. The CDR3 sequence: CASSSRQPTNYGYTF. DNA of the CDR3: TGTGCCAGCAGCTCTAGACAGCCGACTAACTATGGCTACACCTTC.

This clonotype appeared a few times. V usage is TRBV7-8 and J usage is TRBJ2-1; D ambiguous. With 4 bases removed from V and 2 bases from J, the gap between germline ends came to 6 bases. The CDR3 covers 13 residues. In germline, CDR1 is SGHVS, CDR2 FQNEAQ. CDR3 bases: TGTGCCAGCAGCTACGCCACCTACAATGAGCAGTTCTTC. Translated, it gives CASSYATYNEQFF.

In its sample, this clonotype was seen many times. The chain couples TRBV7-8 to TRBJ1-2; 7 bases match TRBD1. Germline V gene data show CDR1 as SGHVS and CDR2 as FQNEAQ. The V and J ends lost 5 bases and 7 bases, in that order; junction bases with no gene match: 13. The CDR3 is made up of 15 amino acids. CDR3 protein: CASSLSIGGAGGYTF. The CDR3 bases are TGTGCCAGCAGCCTAAGTATAGGGGGCGCAGGTGGCTACACCTTC.

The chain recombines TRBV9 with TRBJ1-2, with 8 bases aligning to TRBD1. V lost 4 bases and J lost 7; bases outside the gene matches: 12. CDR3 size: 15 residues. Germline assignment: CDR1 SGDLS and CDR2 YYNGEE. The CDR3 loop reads CASSPQRTGYRGYTF. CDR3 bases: TGTGCCAGCAGCCCCCAACGGACAGGGTACCGTGGCTACACCTTC.

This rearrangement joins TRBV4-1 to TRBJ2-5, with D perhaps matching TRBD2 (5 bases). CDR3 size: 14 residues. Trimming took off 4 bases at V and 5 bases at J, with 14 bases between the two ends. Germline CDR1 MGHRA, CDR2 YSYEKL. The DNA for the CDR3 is TGCGCCAGCAGCCCGGACCCCCGGGGTGAGACCCAGTACTTC. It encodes CASSPDPRGETQYF.

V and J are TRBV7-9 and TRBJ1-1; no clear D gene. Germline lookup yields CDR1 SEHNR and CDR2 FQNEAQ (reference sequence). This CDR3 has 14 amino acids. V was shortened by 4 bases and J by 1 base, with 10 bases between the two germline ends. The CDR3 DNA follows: TGTGCCAGCAGCTCCTTCGACGGGAACACTGAAGCTTTCTTT. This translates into CASSSFDGNTEAFF. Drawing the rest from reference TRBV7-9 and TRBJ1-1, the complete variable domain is DTGVSQNPRHKITKRGQNVTFRCDPISEHNRLYWYRQTLGQGPEFLTYFQNEAQLEKSRLLSDRFSAERPKGSFSTLEIQRTEQGDSAMYLCASSSFDGNTEAFFGQGTRLTVV.

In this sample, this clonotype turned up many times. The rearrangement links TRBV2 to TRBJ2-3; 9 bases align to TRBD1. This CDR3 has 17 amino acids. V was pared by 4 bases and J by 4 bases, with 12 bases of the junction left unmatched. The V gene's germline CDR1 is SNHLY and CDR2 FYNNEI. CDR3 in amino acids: CASSVPGQGRPADTQYF. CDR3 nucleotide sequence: TGTGCCAGCAGTGTCCCGGGACAGGGCCGGCCCGCAGATACGCAGTATTTT.

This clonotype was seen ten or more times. The CDR3 region has the DNA TGTGCCAGCAGACCCGGGACAGGCCTCTATGGCTACACCTTC. Amino acid sequence: CASRPGTGLYGYTF. This chain links TRBV7-2 with TRBJ1-2; 8 bases match TRBD1. Germline CDR1 SGHTA, CDR2 FQGNSA. The CDR3 sequence is 14 residues long. V dropped 6 bases and J dropped 4; count of bases not matched to a gene: 7.

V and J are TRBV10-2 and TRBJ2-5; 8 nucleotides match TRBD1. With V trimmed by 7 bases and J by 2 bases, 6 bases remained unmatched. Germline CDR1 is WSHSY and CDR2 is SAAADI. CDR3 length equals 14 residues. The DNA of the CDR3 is TGCGCCAGCACTCCGGGACAGGAACAAGAGACCCAGTACTTC. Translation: CASTPGQEQETQYF.

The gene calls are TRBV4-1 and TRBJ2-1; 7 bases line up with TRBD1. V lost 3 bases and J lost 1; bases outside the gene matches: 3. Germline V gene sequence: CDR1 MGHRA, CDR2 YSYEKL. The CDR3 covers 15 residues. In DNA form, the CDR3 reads TGCGCCAGCAGCCAGCAGACAGGGTCCTACAATGAGCAGTTCTTC. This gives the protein CASSQQTGSYNEQFF.

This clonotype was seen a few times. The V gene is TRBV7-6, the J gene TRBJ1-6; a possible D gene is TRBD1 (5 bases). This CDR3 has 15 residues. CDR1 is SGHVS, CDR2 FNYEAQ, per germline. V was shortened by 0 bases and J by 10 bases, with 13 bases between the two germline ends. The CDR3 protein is CASSLARGGESPLHF. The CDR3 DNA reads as TGTGCCAGCAGCTTAGCGCGGGGAGGGGAGTCACCCCTCCACTTT.

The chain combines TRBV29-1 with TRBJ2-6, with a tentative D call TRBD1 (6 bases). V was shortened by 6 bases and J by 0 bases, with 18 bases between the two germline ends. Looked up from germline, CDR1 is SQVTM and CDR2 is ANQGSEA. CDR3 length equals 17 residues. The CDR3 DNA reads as TGCAGCGTGGGGGCTCCCGGGCCAACCTCTGGGGCCAACGTCCTGACTTTC. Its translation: CSVGAPGPTSGANVLTF.

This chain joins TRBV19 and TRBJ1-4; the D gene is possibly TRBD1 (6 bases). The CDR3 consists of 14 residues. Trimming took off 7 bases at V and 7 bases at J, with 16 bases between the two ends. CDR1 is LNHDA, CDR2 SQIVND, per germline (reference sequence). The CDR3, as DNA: TGTGCCAGTACTCACAGGGCAACGGGTGAAAAACTGTTTTTT. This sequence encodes CASTHRATGEKLFF.